These 17 T cell receptor beta chains were sequenced from one sample in a study of T-cell reconstitution after alpha-beta-depleted transplantation in children. Unique molecular identifiers were built into the TCRbeta library. TCRdb re-called the PCR reads through MiXCR, storing one row per CDR3 protein. In the table there are approximately 500,000 distinct CDR3 sequences, 25% to 30% of which are singletons. The material was PBMCs, obtained before TCRalphabeta/CD19-depleted stem cell transplant. These receptors were obtained from a boy in the first two years of life with Wiskott-Aldrich syndrome, due to receive a stem cell transplant.

The chain combines TRBV24-1 with TRBJ2-5; the D gene is possibly TRBD2 (5 bases). V was pared by 3 bases and J by 2 bases, with 12 bases between. Germline V gives CDR1 KGHDR, CDR2 SFDVKD. This CDR3 has 15 residues. The CDR3 DNA follows: TGTGCCACCAGTGATGCGGGTGCAGTACAAGAGACCCAGTACTTC. Protein: CATSDAGAVQETQYF.

This clonotype was picked up a small number of times. This chain links TRBV25-1 with TRBJ2-7; D assignment may be TRBD1 or TRBD2 (5 bases each). V was pared by 5 bases and J by 5 bases, with 13 bases between. The CDR3 is made up of 13 amino acids. Germline V gene sequence: CDR1 MGHDK, CDR2 SYGVNS. The CDR3 DNA reads as TGTGCCAGCAGTACCGGGACCAGTCACGAGCAGTACTTC. Protein product: CASSTGTSHEQYF.

The chain couples TRBV10-3 to TRBJ1-1, with D uncertain. Between the trimmed V and J ends, which lost 10 bases and 4 bases, there was a span of 16 bases. Germline assignment: CDR1 ENHRY and CDR2 SYGVKD. The CDR3 covers 13 residues. The CDR3 DNA reads as TGTGCCACGACAAACCCCAGCCTCACTGAAGCTTTCTTT. Translation: CATTNPSLTEAFF.

This clonotype was observed a few times. V usage is TRBV28 and J usage is TRBJ2-5; no definite D call. V was shortened by 5 bases and J by 3 bases, with 13 bases between the two germline ends. CDR1 is MDHEN, CDR2 SYDVKM, per germline. The CDR3 has 14 amino acids. CDR3 nucleotide sequence: TGTGCCAGCAGTCCGGCGGACCTAAAAGAGACCCAGTACTTC. The encoded protein is CASSPADLKETQYF.

This clonotype was seen repeatedly, ten times or more. The chain joins TRBV12-3 or TRBV12-4 to TRBJ1-1, with a possible D match to TRBD1 (6 bases). CDR3 length equals 15 residues. Trimming removed 5 bases at V and 0 bases at J, with 13 bases between. CDR3 region: CASSNPRTVNTEAFF. CDR3 DNA: TGTGCCAGCAGTAACCCACGGACAGTGAACACTGAAGCTTTCTTT.

The V gene is TRBV5-5, the J gene TRBJ2-1; 8 bases map to TRBD1. Germline loops: CDR1 SGHKS, CDR2 YYEKEE (reference sequence). This CDR3 is built from 18 residues. V lost 6 bases to trimming and J lost 5 bases; unmatched junction nucleotides: 19. CDR3: CASIRTGLAGLIDNEQFF. The CDR3 bases are TGTGCCAGCATCAGGACAGGGCTGGCGGGATTGATAGACAATGAGCAGTTCTTC.

In this sample, this clonotype turned up a few times. The chain employs TRBV7-3 and TRBJ2-1; 8 nucleotides agree with TRBD1. CDR1 is SGHTA and CDR2 is FQGTGA in the germline V gene. V gave up 3 bases and J gave up 4 bases; unmatched junction bases: 2. The CDR3 runs 14 residues. Written as DNA, the CDR3 is TGTGCCAGCAGCTTGGGACAGGAATACAATGAGCAGTTCTTC. It translates to CASSLGQEYNEQFF.

J is TRBJ2-1 and V is TRBV15, with D unclear. Germline V lookup: CDR1 LNHNV, CDR2 YYDKDF (reference sequence). The CDR3 is 12 residues long. Trimming left V 0 bases short and J 9 bases short, with 6 bases between. Here the CDR3 reads CATSREVGEQFF. For the CDR3, the DNA is TGTGCCACCAGCAGAGAGGTGGGTGAGCAGTTCTTC.

This clonotype was observed a handful of times. J is TRBJ2-3 and V is TRBV15; D possibly matches TRBD1 or TRBD2 (6 bases each). The CDR3 has 14 residues. V gave up 2 bases and J gave up 6 bases, with 12 bases separating them. CDR1 is LNHNV and CDR2 is YYDKDF in the germline V gene (reference sequence). CDR3 in amino acids: CATSRNKGGDTQYF. The DNA of the CDR3 is TGTGCCACCAGCAGAAACAAAGGGGGGGATACGCAGTATTTT.

This clonotype was recorded a few times. The chain couples TRBV5-1 to TRBJ2-2, with D maybe TRBD2 (5 bases). CDR3 length equals 17 residues. CDR1 is SGHRS and CDR2 is YFSETQ in the germline V gene. Trimming stripped 4 bases from V and 2 bases from J, with 18 bases between. In DNA form, the CDR3 reads TGCGCCAGCAGCCCTGGAGAGGGCACGGGAAACACCGGGGAGCTGTTTTTT. Translating it yields CASSPGEGTGNTGELFF.

The gene calls are TRBV12-3 or TRBV12-4 and TRBJ2-7, with TRBD2 identical over 11 bases. J lost 7 bases, V lost 5 bases, and 10 bases had no gene match. The CDR3 covers 15 residues. The CDR3 reads CASSLIAGGPREQYF. DNA for the CDR3: TGTGCCAGCAGTCTAATAGCGGGGGGGCCTCGGGAGCAGTACTTC.

In its sample, this clonotype was seen a few times. This chain links TRBV12-3 or TRBV12-4 with TRBJ2-7, with D unresolved. The V and J ends lost 6 bases and 0 bases respectively, with 15 bases between them. This CDR3 has 15 residues. CDR3 sequence reads: CASSPNKASSYEQYF. CDR3 bases: TGTGCCAGCAGCCCTAACAAAGCGAGCTCCTACGAGCAGTACTTC.

The chain has TRBV5-1 and TRBJ2-7; 12 bases align to TRBD2. The length of the CDR3 is 17 residues. After removal of 1 base from V and 3 bases from J, the junction contained 8 bases not matched to a gene. Germline V gives CDR1 SGHRS, CDR2 YFSETQ. As DNA, the CDR3 is TGCGCCAGCAGCTTGAGACTAGCGGGAGTAACCAGCTACGAGCAGTACTTC. Amino acid sequence: CASSLRLAGVTSYEQYF. Looking up the rest from reference TRBV5-1 and TRBJ2-7 gives the full variable domain: KAGVTQTPRYLIKTRGQQVTLSCSPISGHRSVSWYQQTPGQGLQFLFEYFSETQRNKGNFPGRFSGRQFSNSRSEMNVSTLELGDSALYLCASSLRLAGVTSYEQYFGPGTRLTVT.

The chain combines TRBV7-6 with TRBJ2-5; a weak D match, TRBD2 (5 bases). The CDR3 sequence is 14 residues long. With 3 bases removed from V and 4 bases from J, the gap between germline ends came to 12 bases. The germline V gene encodes CDR1 SGHVS and CDR2 FNYEAQ. The CDR3 DNA reads as TGTGCCAGCAGCTTTGGTGGAGGCGGAGAGACCCAGTACTTC. Translation gives CASSFGGGGETQYF.

The chain joins TRBV27 to TRBJ2-5, with D uncertain. The CDR3 length is 14 residues. Germline CDR1 MNHEY, CDR2 SMNVEV (reference sequence). V was trimmed by 2 bases and J by 6 bases, leaving 13 bases between them. The CDR3 loop is CASSLVIPPKTQYF. CDR3 bases: TGTGCCAGCAGTTTAGTGATACCCCCAAAGACCCAGTACTTC.

This clonotype was seen more than once but under ten times. The chain employs TRBV20-1 and TRBJ2-7; 9 bases line up with TRBD2. This CDR3 region has 14 residues. V lost 7 bases and J lost 5; bases outside the gene matches: 12. Germline assignment: CDR1 DFQATT and CDR2 SNEGSKA (reference sequence). The CDR3, as DNA: TGCAGTGTTTCCTTCGGGACTAGCTTCGACGAGCAGTACTTC. Amino acids: CSVSFGTSFDEQYF.

At least ten counts were recorded for this clonotype. Sequence at one end of the junction differs from germline and may be a read error. The CDR3 bases are TGTGCCAGCAGCTTAGGGACTAGCGGGAAAGAGACCCAGTACTTC. It codes for CASSLGTSGKETQYF. The chain couples TRBV5-1 to TRBJ2-5, with TRBD2 matching over 13 bases. Germline CDR1 and CDR2: SGHRS and YFSETQ. The CDR3 extends over 15 amino acids.